Listed below are T cell receptor beta chains from one sample, sequenced in a study of T cell responses to AZD1222 COVID-19 vaccine. The table came from immunoSEQ multiplex PCR; TCRdb's copy has only in-frame clones and leaves some out. The table includes over 120,000 clones, approximately 90% detected once. This material consisted of peripheral blood, taken 28 days after the second AZD1222 dose. The receptors derive from an adult who received the AZD1222 COVID-19 vaccine. Both conserved end residues are part of each CDR3. The D gene is left open where the match is weak. Size is omitted from some rows. Given values are once, few, many or a class for expanded clones.

. TRBJ1-3 TRBV6-2/TRBV6-3 . CASSYAGTGGNTIYF TGTGCCAGCAGTTACGCCGGGACTGGCGGAAACACCATATATTTT
. TRBJ1-5 TRBV18 . CASSPGSNQPQHF TGTGCCAGCTCACCAGGGAGCAATCAGCCCCAGCATTTT
. TRBJ2-5 TRBV5-1 . CASSLATGMGETQYF TGCGCCAGCAGCTTGGCCACAGGGATGGGAGAGACCCAGTACTTC
. TRBJ1-2 TRBV3-1/TRBV3-2 . CASSQGGGGFSGYTF TGTGCCAGCAGCCAAGGGGGTGGGGGTTTTAGTGGCTACACCTTC
. TRBJ1-2 TRBV28 . CASRTGTAIRGYTF TGTGCCAGCAGAACCGGGACGGCGATTCGAGGCTACACCTTC
few TRBJ2-5 TRBV10-2 TRBD1 CASSGRGKETQYF TGCGCCAGCAGTGGCAGGGGGAAAGAGACCCAGTACTTC
. TRBJ2-7 TRBV6-2/TRBV6-3 . CASTYGTPSEQYF TGTGCCAGCACTTACGGGACTCCCTCCGAGCAGTACTTC
. TRBJ1-1 TRBV30 . CAWSYWLDTEAFF TGTGCCTGGAGTTACTGGTTGGACACTGAAGCTTTCTTT
. TRBJ2-3 TRBV30 . CAWTARGAGGSTDTQYF TGTGCCTGGACCGCCCGAGGGGCAGGAGGGAGCACAGATACGCAGTATTTT
. TRBJ2-6 TRBV7-9 . CASSSRFMFVVGANVLTF TGTGCCAGCAGCTCGCGTTTTATGTTTGTGGTTGGGGCCAACGTCCTGACTTTC
. TRBJ2-7 TRBV7-9 . CASSLAPVPYEQYF TGTGCCAGCAGCTTAGCGCCCGTACCCTACGAGCAGTACTTC
. TRBJ2-6 TRBV5-5 . CASSTKVGQARSGANVLTF TGTGCCAGCAGCACTAAGGTAGGCCAGGCCCGCTCTGGGGCCAACGTCCTGACTTTC
. TRBJ2-3 TRBV5-1 . CASSLVGPTDTQYF TGCGCCAGCAGCTTGGTAGGTCCCACAGATACGCAGTATTTT
. TRBJ1-1 TRBV6-5 . CASSYSAGTEAFF TGTGCCAGCAGTTACTCTGCAGGGACTGAAGCTTTCTTT
. TRBJ2-3 TRBV5-4 TRBD2 CASSFLAGDTDTQYF TGTGCCAGCAGCTTTCTAGCGGGAGATACAGATACGCAGTATTTT